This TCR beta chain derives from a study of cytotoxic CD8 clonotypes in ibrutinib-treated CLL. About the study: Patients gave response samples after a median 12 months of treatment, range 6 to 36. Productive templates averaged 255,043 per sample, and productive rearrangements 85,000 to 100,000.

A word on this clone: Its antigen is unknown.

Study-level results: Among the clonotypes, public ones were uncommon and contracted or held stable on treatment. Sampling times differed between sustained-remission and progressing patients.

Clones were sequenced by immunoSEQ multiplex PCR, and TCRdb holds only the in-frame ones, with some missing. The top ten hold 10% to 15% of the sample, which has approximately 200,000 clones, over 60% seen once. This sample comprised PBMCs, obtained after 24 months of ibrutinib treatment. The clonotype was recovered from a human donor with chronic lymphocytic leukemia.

The CDR3 coding sequence is TGTGCCAGCAGCCACAATCTAGCGGGAACCTACGAGCAGTACTTC. It codes for CASSHNLAGTYEQYF. V usage is TRBV4-2 and J usage is TRBJ2-7, with TRBD2 matching 9 bases. The CDR3 totals 15 residues. The V gene's germline CDR1 is LGHNA and CDR2 YNFKEQ. Trimming at V came to 3 bases and at J to 2 bases, leaving 5 bases not matched to a gene.